This TCR beta chain was captured in a study of vaccination effects on CD4 cells after COVID-19. Ahead of sequencing, the ViraFEST assay grew antigen-specific CD4+ T cells using viral peptide pools. Investigators separated out CD4+ T cells once approximately 9 days of culture had passed. Participants each got two BNT162b2 or mRNA-1273 vaccine doses. The vaccine recipients had no prior SARS-CoV-2 infection, with negative nucleocapsid antibodies. This clone occurred a few times. Its antigen is as yet unknown. Points from the study as a whole: The vaccine-induced clones of healthy vaccinees included only 1 of 255 that cross-reacted with common cold coronaviruses.

CDR1 and CDR2 from the germline V gene are MGHDK and SYGVNS. With 5 bases clipped from V and 11 bases from J, the junction kept 7 bases outside the gene matches. This CDR3 region has 14 residues. Sequenced by immunoSEQ multiplex PCR; TCRdb stores in-frame clones only, minus some. Counted here are tens of thousands of clones, roughly 73% occurring once; the ten biggest clones make up around 1.3%. The J gene is TRBJ1-6, the V gene TRBV25-1; 9 bases map to TRBD1. Sequenced here: CD4+ T cells from PBMCs cultured with HCoV-229E spike peptides, sampled after COVID-19 vaccination. This receptor was identified in a human donor who received a COVID-19 vaccine. CDR3: CASSNTGGGPPLHF. The CDR3 nucleotides are TGTGCCAGCAGTAACACAGGGGGCGGGCCACCCCTCCACTTT.